This T cell receptor beta chain was sequenced in a study of T cell responses to AZD1222 COVID-19 vaccine. Whole-study context: Some second doses came at about 4 weeks and others at about 12 weeks; these were pooled.

Regarding this clone: The antigen is unknown.

The study's findings and limits: Donors were mostly white British, more females; clonal diversity possibly underestimated. Close to half of all spike-specific TCRs reportedly target regions of the variants that are unmutated.

TCRdb's table, derived via immunoSEQ multiplex PCR, lists solely in-frame clones and lacks some. The table has 100,000 to 120,000 clones, about four fifths seen once; the top ten hold around 4.6%. V lost 0 bases, J lost 3 bases, and 3 bases stayed unmatched. The CDR3 length is 15 residues. CDR1 is SGDLS and CDR2 is YYNGEE in the germline V gene. The chain is built from TRBV9 and TRBJ1-3, with 7 bases aligning to TRBD1. Sequenced here: peripheral blood, sampled on day 0 of AZD1222 vaccination. This receptor was taken from an adult in good health. The CDR3 bases are TGTGCCAGCAGCGTAGAGGGGGCAGATGGAAACACCATATATTTT. It encodes CASSVEGADGNTIYF.